Listed below are T cell receptor beta chains from one sample, sequenced in a study of T cell responses to AZD1222 COVID-19 vaccine. The protocol was immunoSEQ multiplex PCR, while the TCRdb copy is restricted to in-frame clones and leaves out a portion. The data show about 120,000 clones, 86% seen once. This material consisted of peripheral blood, taken 28 days after the second AZD1222 dose. The receptors were gathered from an adult who received the AZD1222 COVID-19 vaccine. Both conserved end residues are part of each CDR3. Each record gives: J gene, clone size, D gene, V gene, CDR3 DNA, CDR3 protein. A D gene is named only where the DNA matches it firmly. Clone size is stated in some rows and not others, as once, few, many or a class when expanded.

TRBJ2-2	-	-	TRBV9	TGTGCCAGCAGCTTCGAGGGGGTAGGGACCGGGGAGCTGTTTTTT	CASSFEGVGTGELFF
TRBJ2-1	-	TRBD2	TRBV20-1	TGCAGTGCTAGTCCTCGACTAAGCACTAGCGGGGGGCTGCACAATGAGCAGTTCTTC	CSASPRLSTSGGLHNEQFF
TRBJ1-5	-	TRBD1	TRBV30	TGTGCCTGGGACAGGGGAGGAGGACAGCCCCAGCATTTT	CAWDRGGGQPQHF
TRBJ2-7	-	TRBD1	TRBV4-1	TGCGCCAGCAGCCAAAGCGGACAGGTCCGCTACGAGCAGTACTTC	CASSQSGQVRYEQYF
TRBJ2-7	-	-	TRBV11-3	TGTGCCAGCAGCTCGACGGATTCCTACGAGCAGTACTTC	CASSSTDSYEQYF
TRBJ2-7	-	-	TRBV19	TGTGCCAGTAGTATCACAGGGTTCTACGAGCAGTACTTC	CASSITGFYEQYF
TRBJ1-2	-	-	TRBV7-2	TGTGCCAGCAGCCCGACAGGAAACTATGGCTACACCTTC	CASSPTGNYGYTF
TRBJ2-7	-	TRBD1	TRBV24-1	TGTGCCACCAGTGAAGGGGGCGGCACCTACGAGCAGTACTTC	CATSEGGGTYEQYF
TRBJ1-6	-	TRBD1	TRBV18	TGTGCCAGCTCACCAGCGGGGACAGGCCTTAATTCACCCCTCCACTTT	CASSPAGTGLNSPLHF
TRBJ2-3	-	-	TRBV5-1	TGCGCCAGCAGCCACCCCGGAGGGGTTTCCACAGATACGCAGTATTTT	CASSHPGGVSTDTQYF
TRBJ2-1	few	-	TRBV3-1/TRBV3-2	TGTGCCAGCAGCCAAGGCGGCGGGCCGAGGAATGAGCAGTTCTTC	CASSQGGGPRNEQFF
TRBJ2-5	-	-	TRBV29-1	TGCAGCGTTCCGGGCTCGTACCAAGAGACCCAGTACTTC	CSVPGSYQETQYF
TRBJ1-1	-	-	TRBV10-3	TGTGCCATCAGTGAGTCGACAGGACGGGGGAACACTGAAGCTTTCTTT	CAISESTGRGNTEAFF
TRBJ2-7	-	-	TRBV5-1	TGCGCCAGCAGCTTAGATAGCATCCCCTACGAGCAGTACTTC	CASSLDSIPYEQYF
TRBJ1-1	-	-	TRBV27	TGTGCCAGCAGTTCGGACTTGTGGGGTACTGAAGCTTTCTTT	CASSSDLWGTEAFF
TRBJ2-1	-	-	TRBV12-5	TGTGCTAGTGGTCGGACCGGGACGAGCTACAATGAGCAGTTCTTC	CASGRTGTSYNEQFF
TRBJ1-1	few	-	TRBV30	TGTGCCTGGAGTGAGGGGTCCCACACTGAAGCTTTCTTT	CAWSEGSHTEAFF
TRBJ1-3	-	-	TRBV9	TGTGCCAGCAGCGCAGTTGGGGTCTCTGGAAACACCATATATTTT	CASSAVGVSGNTIYF